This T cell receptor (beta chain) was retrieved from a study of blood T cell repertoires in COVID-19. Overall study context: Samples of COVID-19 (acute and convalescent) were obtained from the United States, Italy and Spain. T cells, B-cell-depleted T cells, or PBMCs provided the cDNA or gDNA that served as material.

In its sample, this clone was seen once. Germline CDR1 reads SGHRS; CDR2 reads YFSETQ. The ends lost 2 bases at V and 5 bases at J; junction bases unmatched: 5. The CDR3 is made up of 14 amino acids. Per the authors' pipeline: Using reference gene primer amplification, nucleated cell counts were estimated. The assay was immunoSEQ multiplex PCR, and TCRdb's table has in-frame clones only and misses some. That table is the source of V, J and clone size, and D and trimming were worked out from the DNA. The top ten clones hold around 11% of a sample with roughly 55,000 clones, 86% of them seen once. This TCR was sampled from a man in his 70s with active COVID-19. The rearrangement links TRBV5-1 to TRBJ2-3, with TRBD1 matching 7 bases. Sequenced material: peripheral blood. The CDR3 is CASSLEGAGDTQYF. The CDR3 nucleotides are TGCGCCAGCAGCTTAGAGGGGGCGGGAGATACGCAGTATTTT.